These T cell receptor beta chains were read from a single sample in a study of blood T cell repertoires in COVID-19. Generated by immunoSEQ multiplex PCR, the TCRdb table keeps only in-frame clones and is missing some. Counted here are around 190,000 clones, about four fifths occurring once; the ten biggest clones make up about 6.8%. The sample taken for sequencing was peripheral blood. The receptors were sampled from a man aged 70-80 years with active or convalescent COVID-19. CDR3s include the opening cysteine and the closing phenylalanine or tryptophan. D genes are given only for firm matches. Only part of the rows carry a size: once, few, many, or a class if the clone is expanded.

D: .; V: TRBV9; J: TRBJ2-1; size: .; CDR3: CASSQSSKNEQFF; DNA: TGTGCCAGCAGCCAATCTAGCAAGAATGAGCAGTTCTTC
D: TRBD1; V: TRBV7-6; J: TRBJ1-4; size: .; CDR3: CASSFGTGNEKLFF; DNA: TGTGCCAGCAGCTTCGGGACAGGAAATGAAAAACTGTTTTTT
D: TRBD1; V: TRBV30; J: TRBJ1-3; size: once; CDR3: CAGQGSGNTIYF; DNA: TGTGCCGGACAGGGTTCTGGAAACACCATATATTTT
D: .; V: TRBV18; J: TRBJ2-3; size: .; CDR3: CASSLAGDTDTQYF; DNA: TGTGCCAGCTCATTGGCAGGTGATACAGATACGCAGTATTTT
D: .; V: TRBV5-5; J: TRBJ2-1; size: .; CDR3: CASSLGPAGDYNEQFF; DNA: TGTGCCAGCAGCTTGGGGCCAGCGGGCGACTACAATGAGCAGTTCTTC
D: .; V: TRBV6-5; J: TRBJ2-3; size: .; CDR3: CASSYSSGAQGTQYF; DNA: TGTGCCAGCAGTTACTCGAGTGGGGCACAGGGTACGCAGTATTTT
D: .; V: TRBV20-1; J: TRBJ2-5; size: .; CDR3: CSASVQETQYF; DNA: TGCAGTGCTAGTGTACAAGAGACCCAGTACTTC
D: TRBD1; V: TRBV29-1; J: TRBJ1-4; size: .; CDR3: CSAGQVKDEKLFF; DNA: TGCAGCGCTGGACAGGTCAAAGATGAAAAACTGTTTTTT
D: .; V: TRBV30; J: TRBJ1-3; size: .; CDR3: CAWSLRTGSGNTIYF; DNA: TGTGCCTGGAGCCTCCGGACGGGATCTGGAAACACCATATATTTT
D: .; V: TRBV1; J: TRBJ2-7; size: .; CDR3: CTSSRLHGTGHHEQYF; DNA: TGCACCAGCAGCCGCCTCCACGGGACAGGGCACCACGAGCAGTACTTC
D: .; V: TRBV6-6; J: TRBJ2-1; size: .; CDR3: CASRTSYNEQFF; DNA: TGTGCCAGCAGGACTAGTTACAATGAGCAGTTCTTC
D: TRBD1; V: TRBV27; J: TRBJ1-2; size: .; CDR3: CASSLSAGTGEVF; DNA: TGTGCCAGCAGTTTATCCGCCGGGACAGGAGAAGTCTTC
D: .; V: TRBV11-2; J: TRBJ2-1; size: .; CDR3: CASSRRGSGRGVDEQFF; DNA: TGTGCCAGCAGCCGCCGGGGGAGCGGCCGAGGAGTGGATGAGCAGTTCTTC
D: TRBD1; V: TRBV6-5; J: TRBJ1-6; size: .; CDR3: CASSYSLPDRGSPLHF; DNA: TGTGCCAGCAGTTACTCGCTACCCGACAGGGGGTCTCCCCTCCACTTT
D: .; V: TRBV6-5; J: TRBJ2-2; size: .; CDR3: CASSLQGNTGELFF; DNA: TGTGCCAGCAGTTTACAGGGGAACACCGGGGAGCTGTTTTTT
D: .; V: TRBV5-1; J: TRBJ2-6; size: .; CDR3: CASSPGSSGANVLTF; DNA: TGCGCCAGCAGCCCGGGATCCTCAGGGGCCAACGTCCTGACTTTC
D: TRBD1; V: TRBV5-4; J: TRBJ1-2; size: .; CDR3: CASSSRTGINYGYTF; DNA: TGTGCCAGCAGCTCAAGGACAGGAATTAACTATGGCTACACCTTC
D: TRBD1; V: TRBV23-1; J: TRBJ2-1; size: .; CDR3: CASSQPTPGQQRDNEQFF; DNA: TGCGCCAGCAGTCAACCCACGCCGGGACAGCAAAGGGACAATGAGCAGTTCTTC
D: .; V: TRBV29-1; J: TRBJ1-1; size: .; CDR3: CSVEMGPNTEAFF; DNA: TGCAGCGTTGAGATGGGGCCGAACACTGAAGCTTTCTTT
D: .; V: TRBV2; J: TRBJ1-2; size: .; CDR3: CASSGQNYGYTF; DNA: TGTGCCAGCAGTGGTCAAAACTATGGCTACACCTTC
D: .; V: TRBV7-8; J: TRBJ2-7; size: .; CDR3: CASSLTSHSYEQYF; DNA: TGTGCCAGCAGCCTCACTAGCCACTCCTACGAGCAGTACTTC
D: .; V: TRBV7-3; J: TRBJ1-2; size: .; CDR3: CASSPDVGYGYTF; DNA: TGTGCCAGCAGCCCCGATGTCGGGTATGGCTACACCTTC
D: TRBD1; V: TRBV30; J: TRBJ1-1; size: few; CDR3: CAWRQGAGAEAFF; DNA: TGTGCCTGGCGACAGGGGGCGGGAGCTGAAGCTTTCTTT
D: TRBD1; V: TRBV10-3; J: TRBJ1-4; size: .; CDR3: CAISGQGATNEKLFF; DNA: TGTGCCATTAGTGGACAGGGAGCAACTAATGAAAAACTGTTTTTT
D: .; V: TRBV5-4; J: TRBJ1-2; size: .; CDR3: CASSPMADGYTF; DNA: TGTGCCAGCAGCCCAATGGCCGATGGCTACACCTTC
D: TRBD1; V: TRBV2; J: TRBJ2-7; size: .; CDR3: CASSRGTGPREQYF; DNA: TGTGCCAGCAGTCGAGGGACAGGGCCCAGGGAGCAGTACTTC
D: .; V: TRBV7-9; J: TRBJ2-3; size: .; CDR3: CASSPFLALTDTQYF; DNA: TGTGCCAGCAGCCCATTTCTAGCGCTCACAGATACGCAGTATTTT
D: TRBD2; V: TRBV11-2; J: TRBJ2-3; size: .; CDR3: CASGPVAGGYDTQYF; DNA: TGTGCCAGCGGACCCGTAGCGGGAGGGTATGATACGCAGTATTTT
D: TRBD1; V: TRBV5-1; J: TRBJ1-3; size: .; CDR3: CASSGGTDSGNTIYF; DNA: TGCGCCAGCAGCGGCGGGACAGACTCTGGAAACACCATATATTTT
D: TRBD1; V: TRBV19; J: TRBJ2-2; size: few; CDR3: CASSITTGGSGELFF; DNA: TGTGCCAGTAGTATTACGACAGGGGGATCCGGGGAGCTGTTTTTT
D: .; V: TRBV18; J: TRBJ2-6; size: .; CDR3: CASSLDKTGANVLTF; DNA: TGTGCCAGCTCCTTGGACAAAACCGGGGCCAACGTCCTGACTTTC
D: .; V: TRBV30; J: TRBJ1-6; size: .; CDR3: CAWSETGLGSPLHF; DNA: TGTGCCTGGAGTGAAACAGGGCTAGGTTCACCCCTCCACTTT
D: .; V: TRBV18; J: TRBJ1-2; size: .; CDR3: CASSPPPGDGYGYTF; DNA: TGTGCCAGCTCACCACCGCCAGGGGACGGCTATGGCTACACCTTC
D: .; V: TRBV7-3; J: TRBJ1-1; size: .; CDR3: CASSPHGQGGTEAFF; DNA: TGTGCCAGCAGCCCCCACGGGCAGGGAGGGACTGAAGCTTTCTTT
D: .; V: TRBV14; J: TRBJ2-5; size: once; CDR3: CASSHALTTSLGETQYF; DNA: TGTGCCAGCAGCCATGCCCTTACCACTTCTCTCGGGGAGACCCAGTACTTC
D: TRBD2; V: TRBV5-6; J: TRBJ2-5; size: .; CDR3: CASSYLGSGRGETQYF; DNA: TGTGCCAGCAGTTACCTTGGGAGCGGGAGGGGAGAGACCCAGTACTTC
D: .; V: TRBV6-2/TRBV6-3; J: TRBJ2-3; size: .; CDR3: CASSYYPLERPTDTQYF; DNA: TGTGCCAGCAGTTACTACCCGCTAGAGCGGCCCACAGATACGCAGTATTTT
D: .; V: TRBV7-9; J: TRBJ1-4; size: .; CDR3: CASSLGGSNEKLFF; DNA: TGTGCCAGCAGCTTAGGAGGGTCGAATGAAAAACTGTTTTTT
D: .; V: TRBV6-5; J: TRBJ2-7; size: .; CDR3: CASSYNSGGADEQYF; DNA: TGTGCCAGCAGTTATAATTCCGGGGGTGCGGACGAGCAGTACTTC
D: TRBD1; V: TRBV3-1/TRBV3-2; J: TRBJ1-5; size: .; CDR3: CASSPHLTGGGRPQHF; DNA: TGTGCCAGCAGCCCCCATTTGACAGGGGGCGGGAGACCCCAGCATTTT
D: TRBD1; V: TRBV7-2; J: TRBJ2-5; size: .; CDR3: CASSLGTGGAETQYF; DNA: TGTGCCAGCAGCTTAGGGACAGGGGGCGCTGAGACCCAGTACTTC